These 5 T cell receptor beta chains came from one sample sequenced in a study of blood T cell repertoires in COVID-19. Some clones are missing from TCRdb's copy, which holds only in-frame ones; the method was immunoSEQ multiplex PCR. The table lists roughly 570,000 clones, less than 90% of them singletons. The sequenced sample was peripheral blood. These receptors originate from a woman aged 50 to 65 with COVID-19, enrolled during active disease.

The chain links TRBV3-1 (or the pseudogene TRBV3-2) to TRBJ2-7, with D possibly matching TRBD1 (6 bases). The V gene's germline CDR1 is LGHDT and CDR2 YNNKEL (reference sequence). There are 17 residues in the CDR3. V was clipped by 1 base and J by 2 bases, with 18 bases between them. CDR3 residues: CASSQGRGWDTTYEQYF. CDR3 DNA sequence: TGTGCCAGCAGCCAAGGCAGGGGATGGGACACGACCTACGAGCAGTACTTC.

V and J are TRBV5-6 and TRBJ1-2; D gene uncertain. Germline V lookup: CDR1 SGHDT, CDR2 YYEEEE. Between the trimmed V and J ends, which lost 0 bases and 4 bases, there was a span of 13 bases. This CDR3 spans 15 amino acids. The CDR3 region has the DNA TGTGCCAGCAGCTTGGTTGGAGTCCACCGCTATGGCTACACCTTC. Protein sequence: CASSLVGVHRYGYTF.

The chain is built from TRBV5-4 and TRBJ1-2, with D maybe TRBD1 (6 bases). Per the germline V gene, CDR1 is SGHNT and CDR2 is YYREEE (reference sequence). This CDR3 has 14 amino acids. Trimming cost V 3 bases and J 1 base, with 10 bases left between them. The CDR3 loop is CASSSPGHNYGYTF. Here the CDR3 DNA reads TGTGCCAGCAGCTCCCCGGGACATAACTATGGCTACACCTTC.

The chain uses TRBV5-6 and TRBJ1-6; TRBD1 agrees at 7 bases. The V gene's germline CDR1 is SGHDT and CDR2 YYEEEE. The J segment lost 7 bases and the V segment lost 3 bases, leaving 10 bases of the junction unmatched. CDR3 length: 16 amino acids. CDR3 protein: CASSSMGQSENSPLHF. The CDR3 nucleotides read TGTGCCAGCAGCTCGATGGGACAGAGTGAAAATTCACCCCTCCACTTT.

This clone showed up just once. The CDR3 region is CASSLAPSQADTQYF. In nucleotides, the CDR3 is TGTGCCAGCAGCTTAGCCCCTAGCCAGGCAGATACGCAGTATTTT. V and J are TRBV7-8 and TRBJ2-3; D may be TRBD2 (5 bases). The V end lost 0 bases, the J end lost 4 bases, and 11 bases lay between the germline ends. The V gene's germline CDR1 is SGHVS and CDR2 FQNEAQ. This CDR3 is 15 amino acids long.